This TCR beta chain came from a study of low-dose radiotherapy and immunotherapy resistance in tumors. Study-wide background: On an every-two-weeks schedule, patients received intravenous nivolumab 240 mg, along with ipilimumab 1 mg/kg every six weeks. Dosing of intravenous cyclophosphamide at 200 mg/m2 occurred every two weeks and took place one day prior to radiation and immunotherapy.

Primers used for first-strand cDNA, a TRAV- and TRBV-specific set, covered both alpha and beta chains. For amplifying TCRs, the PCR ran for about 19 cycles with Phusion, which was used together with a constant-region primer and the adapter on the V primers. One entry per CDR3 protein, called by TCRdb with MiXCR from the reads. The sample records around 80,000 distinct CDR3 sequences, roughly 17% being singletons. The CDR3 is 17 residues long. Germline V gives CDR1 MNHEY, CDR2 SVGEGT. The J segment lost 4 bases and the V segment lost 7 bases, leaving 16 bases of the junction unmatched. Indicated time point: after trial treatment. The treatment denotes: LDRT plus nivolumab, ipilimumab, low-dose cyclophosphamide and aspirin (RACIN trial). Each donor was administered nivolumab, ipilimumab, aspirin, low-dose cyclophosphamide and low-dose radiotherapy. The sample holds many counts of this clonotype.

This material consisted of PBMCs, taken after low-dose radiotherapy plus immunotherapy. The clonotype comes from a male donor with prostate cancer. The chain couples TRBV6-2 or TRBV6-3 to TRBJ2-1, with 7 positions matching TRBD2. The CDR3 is CASTEKGTTELYNEQFF. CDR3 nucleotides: TGTGCCAGCACCGAAAAAGGGACTACCGAACTATACAATGAGCAGTTCTTC.